This section outlines one T cell receptor beta chain sequence together with its context. The record originates from a study of immune evolution from preneoplasia to lung adenocarcinoma. Sequencing was performed with immunoSEQ multiplex PCR; in TCRdb, only in-frame clones are kept and a portion is missing. The table lists about 12,000 clones, roughly 84% of them singletons. The CDR3 is 15 residues long. Between the trimmed V and J ends, which lost 5 bases and 2 bases, there was a span of 12 bases. The germline CDR1 and CDR2 sequences are SNHLY and FYNNEI. Sequenced material: FFPE tissue from an adenomatous hyperplasia lung lesion. The subset denotes: atypical adenomatous hyperplasia (AAH), lung preneoplasia. This rearrangement joins TRBV2 to TRBJ1-4; no reliable D call. This receptor was identified in a person aged 50-75 years with lung adenocarcinoma. The CDR3 nucleotides are TGTGCCAGCAGTCTAAGCCGGCAGACTAATGAAAAACTGTTTTTT. Translation gives CASSLSRQTNEKLFF.